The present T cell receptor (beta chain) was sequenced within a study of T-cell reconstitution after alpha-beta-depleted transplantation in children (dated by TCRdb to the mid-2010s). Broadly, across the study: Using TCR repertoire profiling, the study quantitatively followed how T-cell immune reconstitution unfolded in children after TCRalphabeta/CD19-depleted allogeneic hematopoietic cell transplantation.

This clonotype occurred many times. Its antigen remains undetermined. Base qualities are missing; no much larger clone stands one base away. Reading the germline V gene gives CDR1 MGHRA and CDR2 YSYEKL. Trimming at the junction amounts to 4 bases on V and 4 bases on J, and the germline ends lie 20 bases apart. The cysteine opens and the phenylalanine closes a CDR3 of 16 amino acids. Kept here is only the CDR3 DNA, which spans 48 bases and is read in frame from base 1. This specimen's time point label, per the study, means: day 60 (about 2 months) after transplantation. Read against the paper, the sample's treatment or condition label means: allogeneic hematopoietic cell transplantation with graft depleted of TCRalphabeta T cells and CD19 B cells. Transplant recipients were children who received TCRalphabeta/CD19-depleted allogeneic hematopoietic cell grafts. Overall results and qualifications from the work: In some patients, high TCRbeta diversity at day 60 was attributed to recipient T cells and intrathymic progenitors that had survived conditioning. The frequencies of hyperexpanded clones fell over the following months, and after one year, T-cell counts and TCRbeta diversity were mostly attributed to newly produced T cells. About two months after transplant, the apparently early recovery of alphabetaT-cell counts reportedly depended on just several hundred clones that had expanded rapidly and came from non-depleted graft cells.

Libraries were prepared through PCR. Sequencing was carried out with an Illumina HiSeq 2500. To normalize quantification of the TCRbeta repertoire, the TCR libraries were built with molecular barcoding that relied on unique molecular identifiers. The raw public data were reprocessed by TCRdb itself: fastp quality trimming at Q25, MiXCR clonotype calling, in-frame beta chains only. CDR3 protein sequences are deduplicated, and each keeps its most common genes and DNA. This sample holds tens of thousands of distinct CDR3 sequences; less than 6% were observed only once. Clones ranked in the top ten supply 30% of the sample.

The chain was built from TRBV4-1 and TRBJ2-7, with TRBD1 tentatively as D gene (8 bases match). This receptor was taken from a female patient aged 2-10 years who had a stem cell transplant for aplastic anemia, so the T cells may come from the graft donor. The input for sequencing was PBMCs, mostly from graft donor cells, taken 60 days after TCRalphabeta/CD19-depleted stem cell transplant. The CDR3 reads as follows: CASSPLGGTGSYEQYF. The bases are TGCGCCAGCAGCCCCCTGGGGGGGACAGGCTCGTACGAGCAGTACTTC.